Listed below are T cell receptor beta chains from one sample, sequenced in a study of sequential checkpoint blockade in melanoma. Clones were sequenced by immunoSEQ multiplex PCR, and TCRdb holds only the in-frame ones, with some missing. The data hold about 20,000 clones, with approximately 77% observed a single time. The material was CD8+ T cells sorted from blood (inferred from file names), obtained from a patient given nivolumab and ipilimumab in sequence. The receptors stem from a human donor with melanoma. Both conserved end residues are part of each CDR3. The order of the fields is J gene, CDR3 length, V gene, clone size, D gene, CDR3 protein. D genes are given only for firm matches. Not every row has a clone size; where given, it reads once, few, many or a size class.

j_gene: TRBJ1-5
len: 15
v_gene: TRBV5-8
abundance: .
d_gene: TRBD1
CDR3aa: CASSEGQNSNQPQHF

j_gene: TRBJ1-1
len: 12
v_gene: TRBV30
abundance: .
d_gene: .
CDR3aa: CAWNIDYTEAFF

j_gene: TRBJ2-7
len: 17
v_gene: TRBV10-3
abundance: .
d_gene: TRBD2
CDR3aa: CASISRLRTSVSYEQYF

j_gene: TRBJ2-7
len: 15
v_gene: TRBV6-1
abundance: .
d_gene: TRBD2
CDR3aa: CASNPFLAGGDEQYF

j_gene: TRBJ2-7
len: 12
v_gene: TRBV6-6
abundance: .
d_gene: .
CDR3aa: CASTPNGVEQYF

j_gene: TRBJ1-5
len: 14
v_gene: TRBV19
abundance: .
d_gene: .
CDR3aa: CASSIRQARQPQHF

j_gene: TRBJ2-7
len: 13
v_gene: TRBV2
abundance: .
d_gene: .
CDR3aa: CASSGGLQTEQYF

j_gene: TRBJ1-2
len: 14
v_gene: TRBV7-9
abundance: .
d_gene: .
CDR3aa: CASSLDRNNYGYTF

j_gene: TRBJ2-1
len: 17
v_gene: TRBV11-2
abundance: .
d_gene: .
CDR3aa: CASSLAIRLALYNEQFF

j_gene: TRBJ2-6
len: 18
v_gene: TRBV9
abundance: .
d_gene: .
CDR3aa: CASSVAKGVLSGANVLTF

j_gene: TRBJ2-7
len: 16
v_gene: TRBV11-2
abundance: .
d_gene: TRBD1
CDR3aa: CASTLRRGGGSYEQYF

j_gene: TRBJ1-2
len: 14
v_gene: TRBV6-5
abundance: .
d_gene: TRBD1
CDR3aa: CASSIDRGTYGYTF

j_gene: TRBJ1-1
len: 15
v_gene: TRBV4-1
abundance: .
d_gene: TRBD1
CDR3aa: CASSPRQGWDTEAFF

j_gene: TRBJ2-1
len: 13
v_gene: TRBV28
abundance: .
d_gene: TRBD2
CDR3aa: CASSLLARNEQFF

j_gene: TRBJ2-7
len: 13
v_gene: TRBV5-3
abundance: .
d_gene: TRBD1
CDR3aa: CARSPKDRVAQYF

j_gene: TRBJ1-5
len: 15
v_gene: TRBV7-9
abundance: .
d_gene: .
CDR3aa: CASSQGQRSNQPQHF

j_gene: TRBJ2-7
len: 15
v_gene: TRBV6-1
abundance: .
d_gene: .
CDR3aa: CASSEQGTFSYEQYF

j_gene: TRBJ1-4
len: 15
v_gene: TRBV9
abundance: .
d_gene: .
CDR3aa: CASSVGGSTNEKLFF

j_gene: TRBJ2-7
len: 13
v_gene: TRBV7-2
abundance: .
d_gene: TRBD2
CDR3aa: CASSPTSGAEQYF

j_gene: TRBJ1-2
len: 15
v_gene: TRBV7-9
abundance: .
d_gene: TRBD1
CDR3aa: CASSLRKGGADGYTF

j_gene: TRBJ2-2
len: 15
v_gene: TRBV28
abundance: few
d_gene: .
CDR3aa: CASSPPERTTGELFF

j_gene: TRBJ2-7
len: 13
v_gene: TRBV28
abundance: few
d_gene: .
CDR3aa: CASSFSDTYEQYF

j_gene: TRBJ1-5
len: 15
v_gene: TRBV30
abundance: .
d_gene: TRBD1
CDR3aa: CAWGTGTRFHQPQHF

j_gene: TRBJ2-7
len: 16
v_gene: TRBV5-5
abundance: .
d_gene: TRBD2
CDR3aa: CASSSELLAGYYEQYF

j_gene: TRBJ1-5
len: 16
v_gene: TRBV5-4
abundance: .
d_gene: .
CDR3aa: CASSQVSTDPNQPQHF

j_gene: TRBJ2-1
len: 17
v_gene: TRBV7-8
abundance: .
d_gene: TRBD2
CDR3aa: CASSSGLAGVRSNEQFF

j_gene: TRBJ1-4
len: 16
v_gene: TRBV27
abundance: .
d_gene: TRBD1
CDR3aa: CASSSGQGSGYEKLFF

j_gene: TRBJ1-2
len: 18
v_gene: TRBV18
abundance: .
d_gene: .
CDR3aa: CASSTSGFPIPSNYGYTF

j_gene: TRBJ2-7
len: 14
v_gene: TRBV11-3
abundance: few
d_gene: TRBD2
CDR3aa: CASSLKLAGNEQYF

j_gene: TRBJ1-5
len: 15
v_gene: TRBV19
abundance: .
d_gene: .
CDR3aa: CASSIGSYSNQPQHF

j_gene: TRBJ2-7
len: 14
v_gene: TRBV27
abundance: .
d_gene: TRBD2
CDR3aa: CASTSVAGGREQYF

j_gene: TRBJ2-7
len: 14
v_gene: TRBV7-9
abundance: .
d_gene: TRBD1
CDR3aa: CASSGQAEPYEQYF

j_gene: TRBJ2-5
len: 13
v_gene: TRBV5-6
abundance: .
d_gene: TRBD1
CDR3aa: CASSLGTGDEQYF

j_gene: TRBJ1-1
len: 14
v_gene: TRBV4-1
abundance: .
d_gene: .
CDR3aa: CASSPTNGETEAFF

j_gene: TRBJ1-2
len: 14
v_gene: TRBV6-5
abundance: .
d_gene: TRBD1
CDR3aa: CASTNRGHGYGYTF

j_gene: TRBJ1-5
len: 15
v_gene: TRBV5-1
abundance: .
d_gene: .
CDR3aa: CASSPGDHSNQPQHF

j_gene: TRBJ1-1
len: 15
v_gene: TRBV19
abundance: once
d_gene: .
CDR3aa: CASSIGGVPNTEAFF

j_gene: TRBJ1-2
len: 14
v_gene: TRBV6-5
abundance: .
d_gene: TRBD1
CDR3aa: CASSYFGTGYGYTF

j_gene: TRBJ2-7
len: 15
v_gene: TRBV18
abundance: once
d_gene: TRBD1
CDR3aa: CASSPLQGDKDEQYF

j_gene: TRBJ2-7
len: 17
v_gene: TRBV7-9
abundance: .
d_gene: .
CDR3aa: CASSLGNLNRGGYEQYF

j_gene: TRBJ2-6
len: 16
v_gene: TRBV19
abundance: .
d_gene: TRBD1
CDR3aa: CASSGTAISGANVLTF

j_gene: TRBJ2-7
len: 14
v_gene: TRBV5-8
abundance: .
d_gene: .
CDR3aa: CASSLPGGSYEQYF

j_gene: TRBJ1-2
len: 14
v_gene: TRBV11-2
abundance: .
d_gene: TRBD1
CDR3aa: CASTLGGVTYGYTF

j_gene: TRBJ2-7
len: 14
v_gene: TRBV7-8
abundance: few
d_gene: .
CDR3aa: CASSLGTRSYEQYF

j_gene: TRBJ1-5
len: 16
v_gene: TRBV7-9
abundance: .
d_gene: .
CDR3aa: CASSQVGQISNQPQHF

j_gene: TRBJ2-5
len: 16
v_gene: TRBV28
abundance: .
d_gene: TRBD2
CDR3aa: CASSPLSGRGEETQYF

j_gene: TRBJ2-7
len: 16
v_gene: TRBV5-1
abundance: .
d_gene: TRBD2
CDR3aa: CASSRGLADPSYEQYF

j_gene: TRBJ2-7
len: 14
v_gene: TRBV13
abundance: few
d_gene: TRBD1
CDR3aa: CASRRQGPTYEQYF

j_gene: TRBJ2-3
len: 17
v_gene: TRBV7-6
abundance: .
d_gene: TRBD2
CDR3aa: CASSSLAGGRTTDTQYF

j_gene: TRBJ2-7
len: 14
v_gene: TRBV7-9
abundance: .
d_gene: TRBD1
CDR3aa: CASSSRDSYYEQYF

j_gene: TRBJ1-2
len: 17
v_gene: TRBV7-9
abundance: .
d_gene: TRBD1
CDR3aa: CASSLMERQGTNYGYTF

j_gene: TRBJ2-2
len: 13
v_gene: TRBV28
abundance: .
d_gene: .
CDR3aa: CASSLQGRRELFF

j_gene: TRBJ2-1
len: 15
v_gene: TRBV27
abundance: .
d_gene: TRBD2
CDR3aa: CASSPLAGGRNEQFF

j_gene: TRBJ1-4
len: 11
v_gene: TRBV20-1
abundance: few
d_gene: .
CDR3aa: CSARDSGKLFF

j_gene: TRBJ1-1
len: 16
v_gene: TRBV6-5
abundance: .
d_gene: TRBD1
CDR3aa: CASSLYGTGMNTEAFF

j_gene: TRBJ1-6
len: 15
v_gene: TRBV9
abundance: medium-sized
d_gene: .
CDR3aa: CASSPTGEGNSPLHF

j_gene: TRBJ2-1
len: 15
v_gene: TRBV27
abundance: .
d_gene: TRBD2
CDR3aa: CASSLAGGSYNEQFF